Below are 6 T cell receptor beta chains sequenced from a single sample in a study of T cells in Graves' hyperthyroidism and ophthalmopathy. What was amplified from RNA transcripts were TCR beta CDR3 regions. First-round RT-PCR targeting the TCR CDR3 was performed with the HTBI primer set. MiXCR, applied by TCRdb to the multiplex PCR reads, yields one record per CDR3 protein. The repertoire has some 250,000 distinct CDR3 sequences, roughly 15% of them found once; the top ten carry roughly 13%. Sequenced sample: blood. The receptors shown here come from a woman aged 40-49 years with Graves' hyperthyroidism that later progressed to Graves' ophthalmopathy.

In this sample, this clonotype turned up many times. The CDR3 bases are TGTGCCAGCAGTGGGGGAAGTTACACTGAAGCTTTCTTT. Its protein is CASSGGSYTEAFF. The chain joins TRBV2 to TRBJ1-1; D gene unclear. Trimming cost V 4 bases and J 3 bases, with 9 bases left between them. The CDR3 has 13 residues. CDR1 is SNHLY, CDR2 FYNNEI, per germline.

This clonotype was seen at least ten times. V and J are TRBV9 and TRBJ2-1; the D gene is possibly TRBD1 (5 bases). CDR3 length equals 18 residues. V shed 0 bases and J shed 3 bases, with 19 bases lying between them. CDR1 is SGDLS, CDR2 YYNGEE, per germline. The CDR3 sequence is CASSVGSVQGLLYNEQFF. The CDR3 DNA reads as TGTGCCAGCAGCGTAGGATCGGTTCAGGGTCTCCTCTACAATGAGCAGTTCTTC. Full variable domain (missing parts from reference TRBV9 and TRBJ2-1): DSGVTQTPKHLITATGQRVTLRCSPRSGDLSVYWYQQSLDQGLQFLIQYYNGEERAKGNILERFSAQQFPDLHSELNLSSLELGDSALYFCASSVGSVQGLLYNEQFFGPGTRLTVL.

The sample holds many counts of this clonotype. The genes are TRBV10-3 and TRBJ2-1; weak D call: TRBD2 (6 bases). CDR1 and CDR2 from the germline V gene are ENHRY and SYGVKD. Deletions cut 2 bases from V and 10 bases from J, with 6 bases between. The CDR3 runs 11 residues. The DNA of the CDR3 is TGTGCCATCAGTGAGGGGAGGGAGCAGTTCTTC. Translating gives CAISEGREQFF.

This clonotype showed up just a few times. The chain carries TRBV4-2 and TRBJ1-1, with a weak D call TRBD1 (6 bases). The CDR3 extends over 16 amino acids. V was trimmed by 6 bases and J by 1 base, leaving 18 bases between them. Per the germline V gene, CDR1 is LGHNA and CDR2 is YNFKEQ. CDR3 protein: CASRQRWTDSNTEAFF. DNA for the CDR3: TGTGCCAGCAGGCAGAGGTGGACAGATTCGAACACTGAAGCTTTCTTT.

This clonotype was counted at least ten times. The V gene is TRBV2, the J gene TRBJ2-7; D possibly corresponds to TRBD1 (5 bases). The CDR3 is 14 amino acids. V was pared by 4 bases and J by 6 bases, with 16 bases between. CDR1 is SNHLY, CDR2 FYNNEI, per germline. The CDR3, as DNA: TGTGCCAGCAGTGTGGTACTTGGGGCCTCCGAGCAGTACTTC. Encoded protein: CASSVVLGASEQYF.

This clonotype came up many times. The chain is built from TRBV20-1 and TRBJ2-7; 14 nucleotides align to TRBD2. Per the germline V gene, CDR1 is DFQATT and CDR2 is SNEGSKA (reference sequence). The length of the CDR3 is 16 residues. Trimming removed 6 bases from V and 4 bases from J; junction bases left unmatched: 11. CDR3: CSAPGTSGRSWYEQYF. The CDR3 nucleotides are TGCAGTGCCCCCGGGACTAGCGGGAGAAGTTGGTACGAGCAGTACTTC.